The rows below give T cell receptor beta chains drawn from one sample of a study of cytomegalovirus exposure and HLA in healthy donors. Here immunoSEQ multiplex PCR was the method, and the copy in TCRdb shows in-frame clones only, minus some. The table has roughly 180,000 clones, approximately 85% seen once. The sample taken for sequencing was PBMCs. The receptors stem from a man aged 18 to 29 in good health and CMV-seropositive. The CDR3 runs from the conserved cysteine through the conserved F or W. Fields, in order: J gene, CDR3 length, D gene, V gene, clone size, CDR3 protein, CDR3 DNA. D genes are given only for firm matches. Size is stated for part of the rows, as once, few or many counts, or as a class when the clone is expanded.

TRBJ2-5 | 15 | . | TRBV5-4 | . | CASSLRQAWAETQYF | TGTGCCAGCAGCTTGAGACAGGCCTGGGCAGAGACCCAGTACTTC
TRBJ1-3 | 15 | . | TRBV5-1 | once | CASSLASGLGNTIYF | TGCGCCAGCAGCTTGGCCTCGGGTCTGGGAAACACCATATATTTT
TRBJ2-7 | 13 | TRBD2 | TRBV30 | . | CAWRLAGSYEQYF | TGTGCCTGGAGGCTAGCGGGGAGTTACGAGCAGTACTTC
TRBJ1-1 | 15 | . | TRBV5-4 | . | CASSLEVRPNTEAFF | TGTGCCAGCAGCTTGGAGGTCAGGCCGAACACTGAAGCTTTCTTT
TRBJ2-7 | 15 | TRBD1 | TRBV7-7 | . | CASITEQGGPSRQYF | TGTGCCAGCATCACCGAACAGGGGGGACCTTCTCGGCAGTACTTC
TRBJ1-6 | 16 | TRBD1 | TRBV7-9 | once | CASSQGGGRVWSPLHF | TGCGCCAGCAGCCAAGGAGGGGGCAGGGTATGGTCACCCCTCCACTTT
TRBJ1-2 | 15 | . | TRBV25-1 | . | CASSEFGYTNYGYTF | TGTGCCAGCAGTGAATTCGGTTATACTAACTATGGCTACACCTTC
TRBJ1-1 | 12 | . | TRBV30 | . | CAWNSMNTEAFF | TGTGCCTGGAATTCTATGAACACTGAAGCTTTCTTT
TRBJ1-1 | 15 | . | TRBV19 | . | CASSIAPRGGTEAFF | TGTGCCAGTAGTATCGCGCCCAGGGGCGGCACTGAAGCTTTCTTT
TRBJ2-7 | 15 | TRBD2 | TRBV6-1 | . | CASIRLAGASYEQYF | TGTGCCAGCATCCGACTAGCGGGGGCTTCCTACGAGCAGTACTTC